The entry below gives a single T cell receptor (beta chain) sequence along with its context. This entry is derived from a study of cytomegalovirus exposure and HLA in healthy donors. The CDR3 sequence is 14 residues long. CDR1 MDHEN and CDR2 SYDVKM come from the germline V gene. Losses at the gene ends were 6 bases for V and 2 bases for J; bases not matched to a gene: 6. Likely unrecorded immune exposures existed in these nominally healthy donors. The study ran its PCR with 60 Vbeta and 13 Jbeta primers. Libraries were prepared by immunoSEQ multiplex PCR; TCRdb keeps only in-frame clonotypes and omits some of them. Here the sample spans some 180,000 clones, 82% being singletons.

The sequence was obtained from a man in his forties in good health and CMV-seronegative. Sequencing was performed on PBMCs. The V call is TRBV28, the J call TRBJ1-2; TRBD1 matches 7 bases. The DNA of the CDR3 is TGTGCCAGCAGAGGTCAGGGGGGCAACTATGGCTACACCTTC. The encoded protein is CASRGQGGNYGYTF.